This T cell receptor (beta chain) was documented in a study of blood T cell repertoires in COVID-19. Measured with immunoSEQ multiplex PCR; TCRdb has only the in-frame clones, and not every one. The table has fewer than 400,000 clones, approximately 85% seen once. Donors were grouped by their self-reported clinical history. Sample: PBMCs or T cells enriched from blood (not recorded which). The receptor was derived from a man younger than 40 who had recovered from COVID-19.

The CDR3 region has the DNA TGCAGTACCGGGCAAGGGGGTGATACCTTC. Its protein is CSTGQGGDTF. The rearrangement links TRBV20-1 to TRBJ1-2; possibly TRBD1 for D (6 bases). The CDR3 is 10 amino acids. Trimming stripped 8 bases from V and 14 bases from J, with 18 bases between. CDR1 is DFQATT, CDR2 SNEGSKA, per germline (reference sequence).